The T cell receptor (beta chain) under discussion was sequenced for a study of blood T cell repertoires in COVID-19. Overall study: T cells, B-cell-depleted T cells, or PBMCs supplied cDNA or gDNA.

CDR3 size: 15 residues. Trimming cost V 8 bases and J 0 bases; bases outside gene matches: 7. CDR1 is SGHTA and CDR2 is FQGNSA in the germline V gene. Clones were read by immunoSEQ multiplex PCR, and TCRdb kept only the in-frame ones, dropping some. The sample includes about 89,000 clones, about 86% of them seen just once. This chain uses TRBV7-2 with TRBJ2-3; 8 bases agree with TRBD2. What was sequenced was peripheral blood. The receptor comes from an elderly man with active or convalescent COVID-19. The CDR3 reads CASFGGDRSTDTQYF. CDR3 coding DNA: TGTGCCAGCTTCGGGGGGGACCGCAGCACAGATACGCAGTATTTT.